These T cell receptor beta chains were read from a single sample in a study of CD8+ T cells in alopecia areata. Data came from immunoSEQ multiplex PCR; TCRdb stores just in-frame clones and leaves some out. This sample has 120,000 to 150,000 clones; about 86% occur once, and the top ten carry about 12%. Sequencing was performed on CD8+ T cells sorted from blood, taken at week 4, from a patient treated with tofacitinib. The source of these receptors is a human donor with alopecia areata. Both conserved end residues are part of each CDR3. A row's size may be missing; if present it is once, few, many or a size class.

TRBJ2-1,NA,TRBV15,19,CATSRDFGLAGLSYNEQFF
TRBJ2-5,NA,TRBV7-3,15,CASSQTGGIQETQYF
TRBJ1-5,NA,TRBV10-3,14,CAISPDREGQPQHF
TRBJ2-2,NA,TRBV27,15,CATSYRGRSTGELFF
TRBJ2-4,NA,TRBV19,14,CAARGRGSKNIQYF
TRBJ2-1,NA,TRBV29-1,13,CSVGLAGVNEQFF
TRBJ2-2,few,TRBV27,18,CASSPRTSGSPNTGELFF
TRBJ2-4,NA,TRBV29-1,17,CSVPIFDHSAGGDIQYF
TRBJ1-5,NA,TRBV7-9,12,CASSPAGQPQHF
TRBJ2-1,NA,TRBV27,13,CASSLSFSNEQFF
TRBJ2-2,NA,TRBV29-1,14,CSVAAGANTGELFF